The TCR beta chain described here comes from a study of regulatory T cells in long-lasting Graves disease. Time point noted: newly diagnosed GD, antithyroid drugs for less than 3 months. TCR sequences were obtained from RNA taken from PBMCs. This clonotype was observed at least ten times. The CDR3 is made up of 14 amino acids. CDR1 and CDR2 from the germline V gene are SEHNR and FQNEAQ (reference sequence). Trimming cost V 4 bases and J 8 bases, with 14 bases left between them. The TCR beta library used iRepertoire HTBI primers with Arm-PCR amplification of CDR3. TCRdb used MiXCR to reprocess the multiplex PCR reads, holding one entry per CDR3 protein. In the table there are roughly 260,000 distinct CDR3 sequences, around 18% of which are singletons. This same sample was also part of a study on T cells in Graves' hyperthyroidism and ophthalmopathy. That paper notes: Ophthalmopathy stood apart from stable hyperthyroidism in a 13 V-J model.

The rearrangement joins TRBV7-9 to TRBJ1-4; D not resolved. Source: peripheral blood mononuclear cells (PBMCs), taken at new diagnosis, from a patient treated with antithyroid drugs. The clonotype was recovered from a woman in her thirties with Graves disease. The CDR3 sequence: CASSSMLTREKLFF. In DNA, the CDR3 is TGTGCCAGCAGCTCCATGTTGACCCGGGAAAAACTGTTTTTT. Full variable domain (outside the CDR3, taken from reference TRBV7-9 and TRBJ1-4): DTGVSQNPRHKITKRGQNVTFRCDPISEHNRLYWYRQTLGQGPEFLTYFQNEAQLEKSRLLSDRFSAERPKGSFSTLEIQRTEQGDSAMYLCASSSMLTREKLFFGSGTQLSVL.